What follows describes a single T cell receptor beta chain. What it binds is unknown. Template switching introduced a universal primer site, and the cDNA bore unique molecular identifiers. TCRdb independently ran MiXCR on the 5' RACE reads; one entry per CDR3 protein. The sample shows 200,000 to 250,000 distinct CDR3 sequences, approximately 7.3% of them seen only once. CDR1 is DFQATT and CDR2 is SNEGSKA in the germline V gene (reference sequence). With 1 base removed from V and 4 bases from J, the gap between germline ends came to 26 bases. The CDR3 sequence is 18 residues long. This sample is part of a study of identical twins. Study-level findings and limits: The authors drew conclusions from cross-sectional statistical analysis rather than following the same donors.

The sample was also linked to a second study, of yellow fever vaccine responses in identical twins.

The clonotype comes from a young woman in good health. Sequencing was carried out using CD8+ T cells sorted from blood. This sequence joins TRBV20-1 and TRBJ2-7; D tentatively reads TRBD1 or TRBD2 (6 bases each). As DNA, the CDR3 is TGCAGTGCTAGAGCCCCGGGGGTAGGGGGAAGGTTGGTATACGAGCAGTACTTC. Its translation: CSARAPGVGGRLVYEQYF.